This TCR beta chain derives from a study of T cells in Graves' hyperthyroidism and ophthalmopathy. Germline lookup yields CDR1 KGHDR and CDR2 SFDVKD. The V gene end was trimmed by 3 bases and the J gene end by 8 bases; junction bases not matched to a gene: 6. This CDR3 is built from 14 residues. RNA transcripts were the template for amplifying TCR beta CDR3 regions. With the HTBI primer set, the TCR CDR3 went through a first round of RT-PCR. TCRdb independently ran MiXCR on the multiplex PCR reads; one entry per CDR3 protein. The sample records about 380,000 distinct CDR3 sequences, under 20% being singletons.

The specimen was blood. This sequence was found in a man aged 18-30 years with Graves' ophthalmopathy. The chain couples TRBV24-1 to TRBJ1-2; 9 nucleotides line up with TRBD1. The chain's CDR3 is CATSDGTGKDGYTF. The CDR3 DNA reads TGTGCCACCAGTGATGGGACAGGGAAGGACGGCTACACCTTC.